This T cell receptor (beta chain) was retrieved from a study of response to subunit inactivated influenza vaccine. Of note for this clonotype: The antigen remains undetermined.

TCRdb re-derived calls from the RT-PCR reads in MiXCR, one entry per CDR3 protein. The sample carries under 200,000 distinct CDR3 sequences, about 10% recorded once. Study results and limitations: T cells newly recruited by each seasonal influenza vaccination are few, the authors suggested.

This sample comprised CD8+ T cells sorted from PBMCs, obtained 23 months after vaccination. The source of this sequence is a man aged 50-75 years who received an inactivated influenza vaccine.

CDR3 sequence reads: CASSLVGGSTGELFF. The CDR3, as DNA: TGCGCCAGCAGCTTGGTTGGGGGATCCACCGGGGAGCTGTTTTTT. The V and J genes are TRBV5-1 and TRBJ2-2; perhaps D is TRBD1 or TRBD2 (5 bases each). Trimming took off 0 bases at V and 4 bases at J, with 10 bases between the two ends. Germline V CDR1 and CDR2: SGHRS, YFSETQ. The CDR3 runs to 15 residues.